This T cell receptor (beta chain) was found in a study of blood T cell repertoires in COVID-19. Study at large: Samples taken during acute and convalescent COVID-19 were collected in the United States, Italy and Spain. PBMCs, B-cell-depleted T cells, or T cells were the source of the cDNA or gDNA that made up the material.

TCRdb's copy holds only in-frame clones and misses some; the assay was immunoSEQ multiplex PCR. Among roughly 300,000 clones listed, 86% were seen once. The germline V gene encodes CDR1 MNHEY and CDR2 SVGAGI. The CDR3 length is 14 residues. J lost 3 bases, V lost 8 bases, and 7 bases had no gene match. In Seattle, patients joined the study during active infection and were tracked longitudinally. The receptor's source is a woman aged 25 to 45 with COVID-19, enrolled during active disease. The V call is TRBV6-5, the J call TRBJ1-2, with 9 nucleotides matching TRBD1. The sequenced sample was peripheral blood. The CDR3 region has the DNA TGTGCCAGCCTATACAGGGGGCTGGACTATGGCTACACCTTC. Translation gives CASLYRGLDYGYTF.